These T cell receptor beta chains were read from a single sample in a study of T cell responses to AZD1222 COVID-19 vaccine. Some clones are missing from TCRdb's copy, which holds only in-frame ones; the method was immunoSEQ multiplex PCR. The sample includes some 100,000 clones, roughly 86% of them seen just once. The specimen was peripheral blood, collected on day 0 of MenACWY control vaccination. Source of these receptors: an adult in good health. Both conserved end residues are part of each CDR3. The order of the fields is J gene, clone size, D gene, V gene, CDR3 DNA, CDR3 protein. The D gene is left open where the match is weak. Clone size is shown for a subset of rows, as once, few, many or a class of expanded clone.

TRBJ2-1,.,.,TRBV18,TGTGCCAGCTCACCACCCCCGAGGGGCAGGGGTGAGCAGTTCTTC,CASSPPPRGRGEQFF
TRBJ1-6,.,.,TRBV10-3,TGTGCCATCAGTGAGGTGGATTCACCCCTCCACTTT,CAISEVDSPLHF
TRBJ2-4,.,.,TRBV29-1,TGCAGCGTGTTGCCCCCCGGGGCCAAAAACATTCAGTACTTC,CSVLPPGAKNIQYF
TRBJ2-5,.,TRBD1,TRBV7-2,TGTGCCAGCAGCTTAAGTGGGACAGGGTGGGAGACCCAGTACTTC,CASSLSGTGWETQYF
TRBJ1-5,.,.,TRBV19,TGTGCCAGTAGCAGGGGTTTGGATCAGCCCCAGCATTTT,CASSRGLDQPQHF
TRBJ2-2,.,.,TRBV13,TGTGCCAGCAGCTTAATCACCGGGGAGCTGTTTTTT,CASSLITGELFF
TRBJ2-7,few,TRBD2,TRBV3-1/TRBV3-2,TGTGCCAGCAGCCTCGGGCTAGCGGGGGCCTACGAGCAGTACTTC,CASSLGLAGAYEQYF
TRBJ1-2,.,.,TRBV2,TGTGCCAGCAGTGAATGGCTTGGCAGGGATGATGACTACACCTTC,CASSEWLGRDDDYTF
TRBJ1-3,.,.,TRBV6-5,TGTGCCAGCAGTTACGACCGGCAGAGCTCTGGAAACACCATATATTTT,CASSYDRQSSGNTIYF
TRBJ2-5,.,TRBD2,TRBV28,TGTGCCAGCAGTTTTGGGCTAGCGGGGGGGCCTTGGGAGACCCAGTACTTC,CASSFGLAGGPWETQYF
TRBJ2-7,.,TRBD1,TRBV18,TGTGCCAGCTCAGCAGGACAGGGGGCCTACGAGCAGTACTTC,CASSAGQGAYEQYF
TRBJ1-1,.,.,TRBV20-1,TGCAGTGCTAGGACGGCTGAAGCTTTCTTT,CSARTAEAFF
TRBJ1-1,few,.,TRBV16,TGTGCCAGCAGCCCGGTAGGGGCACCCAGAGGAGCTTTCTTT,CASSPVGAPRGAFF
TRBJ2-5,.,TRBD1,TRBV9,TGTGCCAGCAGCGTAGTGGAGGGAACCGGGACAGGGAGTTCGGGGAAAGAGACCCAGTACTTC,CASSVVEGTGTGSSGKETQYF
TRBJ2-7,.,TRBD2,TRBV28,TGTGCCAGCAGTTCCCCCGGGGAGATGGTAGCGGGTGAGCAGTACTTC,CASSSPGEMVAGEQYF
TRBJ1-1,.,.,TRBV7-8,TGTGCCAGCAGCTCTCAGGGCCGGGACGGAAACACTGAAGCTTTCTTT,CASSSQGRDGNTEAFF
TRBJ1-3,.,.,TRBV4-3,TGCGCCAGCAGCCTAGAAGGGGTGAGCACCATATATTTT,CASSLEGVSTIYF
TRBJ2-2,.,.,TRBV18,TGTGCCAGCTCACCAGTCCTGACGAGTGGTGGCGGGGAGCTGTTTTTT,CASSPVLTSGGGELFF
TRBJ1-4,.,TRBD1,TRBV7-9,TGTGCCAGCAGCTTAGCCGGGACAGTGGTTGAAAAACTGTTTTTT,CASSLAGTVVEKLFF
TRBJ1-2,.,.,TRBV28,TGTGCCAGCAGCACTGGGGGGATCGGCGACTATGGCTACACCTTC,CASSTGGIGDYGYTF
TRBJ2-3,.,TRBD1,TRBV5-1,TGCGCCAGCAGCCTAGAGGACAGGGGCACAGATACGCAGTATTTT,CASSLEDRGTDTQYF
TRBJ2-3,.,.,TRBV19,TGTGCCAGTAGATGGCCGGGGGCAGATACGCAGTATTTT,CASRWPGADTQYF
TRBJ1-6,.,.,TRBV28,TGTGCCACCATGACGACTAAAATCAGGGGTTCACCCCTCCACTTT,CATMTTKIRGSPLHF
TRBJ2-2,.,TRBD2,TRBV9,TGTGCCAGCATGGCGGGAGTTGCCACCGGGGAGCTGTTTTTT,CASMAGVATGELFF
TRBJ1-4,.,.,TRBV15,TGTGCCACGAAGCTGTACGAGAATGAAAAACTGTTTTTT,CATKLYENEKLFF
TRBJ1-6,.,.,TRBV5-5,TGTGCCAGCAGCTTGGGGGCAGGGGTCGCTTCACCCCTCCACTTT,CASSLGAGVASPLHF
TRBJ1-2,.,.,TRBV5-6,TGTGCCAGCACCCAAATGGGGGACGGAGCTAACTATGGCTACACCTTC,CASTQMGDGANYGYTF
TRBJ2-2,.,.,TRBV5-1,TGCGCCAGCAGCTTTCTTTTCGCGGGCTCGAACACCGGGGAGCTGTTTTTT,CASSFLFAGSNTGELFF
TRBJ2-5,.,.,TRBV28,TGTGCCAGCAGTTTGGGGAACATTGGGACCCAGTACTTC,CASSLGNIGTQYF
TRBJ2-7,.,.,TRBV10-3,TGTGCCATCAGTGCCTCGACAGGTTTCAACGAGCAGTACTTC,CAISASTGFNEQYF
TRBJ1-5,.,TRBD1,TRBV7-2,TGTGCCAGCAGCTTTGGACAGGGGGGCAACAATCAGCCCCAGCATTTT,CASSFGQGGNNQPQHF
TRBJ2-7,.,TRBD1,TRBV10-3,TGTGCCATCAGGGGGGACAGGGGGTCCAGCGAGCAGTACTTC,CAIRGDRGSSEQYF
TRBJ1-5,.,.,TRBV19,TGTGCCACCTCGGGTTACGGGGGCAATCAGCCCCAGCATTTT,CATSGYGGNQPQHF
TRBJ2-3,.,.,TRBV6-6,TGTGCCAGCACCGAGGGGAGCACAGATACGCAGTATTTT,CASTEGSTDTQYF
TRBJ2-1,.,TRBD1,TRBV5-1,TGCGCCAGCAGCTTGGGGTTGGGGACAGGGTCCGCCAATGAGCAGTTCTTC,CASSLGLGTGSANEQFF
TRBJ1-4,.,TRBD1,TRBV6-6,TGTGCCAGTCTTACAGGGGACGAAAAACTGTTTTTT,CASLTGDEKLFF
TRBJ2-1,once,.,TRBV9,TGTGCCAGCAATGGAGGCGGAGACAATGAGCAGTTCTTC,CASNGGGDNEQFF
TRBJ1-2,.,.,TRBV10-3,TGTGCCATCAGTGAGGTAACCCATGGCTACACCTTC,CAISEVTHGYTF
TRBJ1-1,.,.,TRBV28,TGTGCCAGCAGTGGAGAGGGAGGGAGGCAAGCTTTCTTT,CASSGEGGRQAFF
TRBJ1-4,.,.,TRBV28,TGTGCCAGCAGTTTATCGGTGGGGGGGGCGCCTAATGAAAAACTGTTTTTT,CASSLSVGGAPNEKLFF
TRBJ1-6,.,TRBD1,TRBV18,TGTGCCAGCTCATCGGGGACAGGGAGTTGGGATTCACCCCTCCACTTT,CASSSGTGSWDSPLHF
TRBJ1-2,.,TRBD1,TRBV15,TGTGCCACCAGCAGAAAGACAGGGTATAATCGGGACTATGGCTACACCTTC,CATSRKTGYNRDYGYTF
TRBJ2-3,.,TRBD2,TRBV19,TGTGCCAGTACTTCAGCGGGGGATACGCAGTATTTT,CASTSAGDTQYF
TRBJ2-3,once,TRBD2,TRBV5-4,TGTGCCAGCAGCTTGTTGACGGGGGGGGAAACAGATACGCAGTATTTT,CASSLLTGGETDTQYF
TRBJ2-7,.,.,TRBV3-1/TRBV3-2,TGTGCCAGCAGCCAACACTACGAGCAGTACTTC,CASSQHYEQYF
TRBJ2-3,once,TRBD1,TRBV12-3/TRBV12-4,TGTGCCAGCAGTTTAAGGACAGGGGCGCCGTATTTT,CASSLRTGAPYF